Listed below are T cell receptor beta chains from one sample, sequenced in a study of T cell responses to AZD1222 COVID-19 vaccine. Sequenced by immunoSEQ multiplex PCR; TCRdb stores in-frame clones only, minus some. The sample lists 150,000 to 200,000 clones, around 94% occurring once. The sequencing used peripheral blood, collected on day 0 of AZD1222 vaccination. Receptors originate from an adult in good health. CDR3s include the opening cysteine and the closing phenylalanine or tryptophan. The D gene is left open where the match is weak. The size entry is marked missing in some rows and otherwise reads once, few, many or a size class.

J gene: TRBJ2-2; clone size: -; D gene: -; V gene: TRBV12-3/TRBV12-4; CDR3 protein: CASGTRGFGELFF; CDR3 DNA: TGTGCCAGCGGTACCCGGGGGTTCGGGGAGCTGTTTTTT
J gene: TRBJ1-5; clone size: -; D gene: -; V gene: TRBV24-1; CDR3 protein: CATSPGGWDQPQHF; CDR3 DNA: TGTGCCACCAGCCCGGGGGGGTGGGATCAGCCCCAGCATTTT
J gene: TRBJ1-1; clone size: -; D gene: -; V gene: TRBV7-9; CDR3 protein: CASVAGKNTEAFF; CDR3 DNA: TGTGCCAGCGTGGCGGGGAAGAACACTGAAGCTTTCTTT
J gene: TRBJ1-3; clone size: once; D gene: -; V gene: TRBV30; CDR3 protein: CAWSVNGRNTIYF; CDR3 DNA: TGTGCCTGGAGTGTAAATGGACGAAACACCATATATTTT
J gene: TRBJ1-1; clone size: -; D gene: -; V gene: TRBV15; CDR3 protein: CATSRGSDNTEAFF; CDR3 DNA: TGTGCCACCAGCAGAGGCTCGGATAACACTGAAGCTTTCTTT
J gene: TRBJ1-1; clone size: -; D gene: TRBD1; V gene: TRBV18; CDR3 protein: CASSLDRRDTEAFF; CDR3 DNA: TGTGCCAGCTCGCTGGACAGGCGGGACACTGAAGCTTTCTTT
J gene: TRBJ2-1; clone size: -; D gene: TRBD2; V gene: TRBV7-8; CDR3 protein: CASSLGPGLGINEQFF; CDR3 DNA: TGTGCCAGCAGCTTAGGCCCGGGACTAGGTATCAATGAGCAGTTCTTC
J gene: TRBJ2-3; clone size: -; D gene: -; V gene: TRBV5-4; CDR3 protein: CASRPHPVSGRADTQYF; CDR3 DNA: TGTGCCAGCCGCCCCCACCCTGTGTCAGGGAGAGCAGATACGCAGTATTTT
J gene: TRBJ1-1; clone size: -; D gene: -; V gene: TRBV3-1/TRBV3-2; CDR3 protein: CASSQGPPHRRRAFF; CDR3 DNA: TGTGCCAGCAGCCAAGGCCCTCCCCACCGTCGGAGAGCTTTCTTT
J gene: TRBJ2-7; clone size: -; D gene: -; V gene: TRBV3-1/TRBV3-2; CDR3 protein: CASSPDRTVSYEQYF; CDR3 DNA: TGTGCCAGCAGCCCCGATCGGACGGTCTCCTACGAGCAGTACTTC
J gene: TRBJ2-2; clone size: -; D gene: -; V gene: TRBV7-6; CDR3 protein: CATRPANTGELFF; CDR3 DNA: TGTGCCACCAGACCCGCGAACACCGGGGAGCTGTTTTTT
J gene: TRBJ2-3; clone size: -; D gene: -; V gene: TRBV7-9; CDR3 protein: CASSLGGGPTDTQYF; CDR3 DNA: TGTGCCAGCAGCTTAGGCGGGGGCCCCACAGATACGCAGTATTTT
J gene: TRBJ1-1; clone size: -; D gene: -; V gene: TRBV28; CDR3 protein: CASRTGWGTEAFF; CDR3 DNA: TGTGCCAGCAGAACAGGTTGGGGCACTGAAGCTTTCTTT
J gene: TRBJ1-6; clone size: -; D gene: -; V gene: TRBV28; CDR3 protein: CASSFPRVSYNSPLHF; CDR3 DNA: TGTGCCAGCAGCTTTCCGCGGGTATCCTATAATTCACCCCTCCACTTT
J gene: TRBJ1-6; clone size: -; D gene: -; V gene: TRBV6-5; CDR3 protein: CASSYGGRYNSPLHF; CDR3 DNA: TGTGCCAGCAGTTACGGAGGGAGATATAATTCACCCCTCCACTTT
J gene: TRBJ1-1; clone size: -; D gene: -; V gene: TRBV11-3; CDR3 protein: CASSFKGRANTEAFF; CDR3 DNA: TGTGCCAGCAGCTTTAAGGGAAGGGCGAACACTGAAGCTTTCTTT
J gene: TRBJ1-4; clone size: -; D gene: -; V gene: TRBV7-9; CDR3 protein: CASSPGRDNEKLFF; CDR3 DNA: TGTGCCAGCAGCCCGGGACGGGATAATGAAAAACTGTTTTTT
J gene: TRBJ2-5; clone size: -; D gene: TRBD2; V gene: TRBV7-6; CDR3 protein: CASSLGPAGGQETQYF; CDR3 DNA: TGTGCCAGCAGCTTAGGCCCAGCGGGGGGACAAGAGACCCAGTACTTC
J gene: TRBJ2-1; clone size: once; D gene: TRBD2; V gene: TRBV19; CDR3 protein: CASSITSGGHNEQFF; CDR3 DNA: TGTGCCAGTAGTATAACTAGCGGGGGCCACAATGAGCAGTTCTTC
J gene: TRBJ2-7; clone size: -; D gene: TRBD1; V gene: TRBV3-1/TRBV3-2; CDR3 protein: CASSQGTGLYEQYF; CDR3 DNA: TGTGCCAGCAGCCAAGGGACAGGACTCTACGAGCAGTACTTC
J gene: TRBJ2-3; clone size: -; D gene: TRBD1; V gene: TRBV5-1; CDR3 protein: CASSPGQGGDTQYF; CDR3 DNA: TGCGCCAGCAGCCCGGGACAGGGAGGTGATACGCAGTATTTT
J gene: TRBJ1-6; clone size: -; D gene: TRBD1; V gene: TRBV4-1; CDR3 protein: CASSPGTGTSSYNSPLHF; CDR3 DNA: TGCGCCAGCAGTCCCGGGACAGGGACGAGCTCCTATAATTCACCCCTCCACTTT
J gene: TRBJ2-5; clone size: -; D gene: TRBD1; V gene: TRBV28; CDR3 protein: CASSFNRGAQETQYF; CDR3 DNA: TGTGCCAGCAGTTTTAACAGGGGGGCCCAAGAGACCCAGTACTTC
J gene: TRBJ1-4; clone size: -; D gene: -; V gene: TRBV3-1/TRBV3-2; CDR3 protein: CATKDEKLFF; CDR3 DNA: TGTGCCACCAAAGATGAAAAACTGTTTTTT
J gene: TRBJ1-2; clone size: -; D gene: -; V gene: TRBV28; CDR3 protein: CASSFGRVVGNYGYTF; CDR3 DNA: TGTGCCAGCAGTTTCGGCAGGGTTGTTGGTAACTATGGCTACACCTTC
J gene: TRBJ2-5; clone size: -; D gene: -; V gene: TRBV5-1; CDR3 protein: CASSSQETQYF; CDR3 DNA: TGCGCCAGCAGCTCGCAAGAGACCCAGTACTTC
J gene: TRBJ1-6; clone size: -; D gene: TRBD1; V gene: TRBV12-3/TRBV12-4; CDR3 protein: CASRGDRGAPLHF; CDR3 DNA: TGTGCAAGTCGAGGGGACAGGGGTGCACCCCTCCACTTT
J gene: TRBJ1-6; clone size: -; D gene: TRBD1; V gene: TRBV3-1/TRBV3-2; CDR3 protein: CASSQKGTVRSPLHF; CDR3 DNA: TGTGCCAGCAGCCAAAAAGGGACAGTTCGTTCACCCCTCCACTTT
J gene: TRBJ1-1; clone size: -; D gene: -; V gene: TRBV5-1; CDR3 protein: CASSLVAAEAFF; CDR3 DNA: TGCGCCAGCAGCTTGGTGGCAGCGGAAGCTTTCTTT